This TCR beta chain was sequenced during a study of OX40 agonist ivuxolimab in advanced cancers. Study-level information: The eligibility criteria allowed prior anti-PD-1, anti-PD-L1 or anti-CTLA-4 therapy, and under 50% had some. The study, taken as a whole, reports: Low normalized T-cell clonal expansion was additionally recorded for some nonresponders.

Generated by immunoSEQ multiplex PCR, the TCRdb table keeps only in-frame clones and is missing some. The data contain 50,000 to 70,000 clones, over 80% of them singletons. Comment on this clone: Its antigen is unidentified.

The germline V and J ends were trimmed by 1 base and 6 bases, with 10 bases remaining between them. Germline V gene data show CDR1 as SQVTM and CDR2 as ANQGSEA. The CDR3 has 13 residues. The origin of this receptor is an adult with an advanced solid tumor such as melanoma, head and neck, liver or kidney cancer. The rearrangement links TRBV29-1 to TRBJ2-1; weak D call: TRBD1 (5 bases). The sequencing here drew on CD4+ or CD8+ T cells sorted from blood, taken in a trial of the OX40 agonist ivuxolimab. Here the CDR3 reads CSVEAPQGNEQFF. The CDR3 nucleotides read TGCAGCGTTGAAGCCCCTCAGGGCAATGAGCAGTTCTTC.